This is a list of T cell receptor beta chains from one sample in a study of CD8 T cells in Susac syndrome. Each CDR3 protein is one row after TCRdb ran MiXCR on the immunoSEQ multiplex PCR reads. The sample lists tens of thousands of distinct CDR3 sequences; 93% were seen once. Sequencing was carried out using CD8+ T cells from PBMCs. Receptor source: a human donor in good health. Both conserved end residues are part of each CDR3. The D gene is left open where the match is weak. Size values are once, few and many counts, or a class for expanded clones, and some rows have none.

CDR3aa: CASSLLGTSGTDTQYF
CDR3nt: TGTGCCAGCAGTTTATTAGGGACTAGCGGGACAGATACGCAGTATTTT
d_gene: TRBD2
v_gene: TRBV27
j_gene: TRBJ2-3
abundance: few

CDR3aa: CASSRYEGPREQYF
CDR3nt: TGTGCCAGCAGCCGATATGAGGGACCCAGGGAGCAGTACTTC
d_gene: -
v_gene: TRBV7-9
j_gene: TRBJ2-7
abundance: -

CDR3aa: CASRAGVNEQYF
CDR3nt: TGTGCCAGCCGGGCGGGAGTCAACGAGCAGTACTTC
d_gene: TRBD2
v_gene: TRBV4-2
j_gene: TRBJ2-7
abundance: -

CDR3aa: CSAEGKPKNIQYF
CDR3nt: TGCAGCGCCGAGGGCAAGCCAAAAAACATTCAGTACTTC
d_gene: -
v_gene: TRBV29-1
j_gene: TRBJ2-4
abundance: -

CDR3aa: CASSIGLAEEQFF
CDR3nt: TGTGCCAGTAGTATAGGGCTAGCGGAGGAGCAGTTCTTC
d_gene: TRBD2
v_gene: TRBV19
j_gene: TRBJ2-1
abundance: -

CDR3aa: CASSLGGARTEAFF
CDR3nt: TGTGCCAGCAGCTTAGGGGGCGCGAGGACTGAAGCTTTCTTT
d_gene: -
v_gene: TRBV7-9
j_gene: TRBJ1-1
abundance: -

CDR3aa: CASSSHRDYTGELFF
CDR3nt: TGTGCCAGCAGTTCCCACAGGGACTACACCGGGGAGCTGTTTTTT
d_gene: -
v_gene: TRBV28
j_gene: TRBJ2-2
abundance: -

CDR3aa: CASSPPSRAYEQYF
CDR3nt: TGTGCCAGCAGCCCTCCGTCGCGGGCCTACGAGCAGTACTTC
d_gene: -
v_gene: TRBV28
j_gene: TRBJ2-7
abundance: -

CDR3aa: CAWSFDRAYEQYF
CDR3nt: TGTGCCTGGAGTTTTGACAGGGCCTACGAGCAGTACTTC
d_gene: TRBD1
v_gene: TRBV30
j_gene: TRBJ2-7
abundance: -

CDR3aa: CASSSFSGREYEQYF
CDR3nt: TGTGCCAGCAGCTCCTTTAGCGGGAGAGAGTACGAGCAGTACTTC
d_gene: TRBD2
v_gene: TRBV7-2
j_gene: TRBJ2-7
abundance: -

CDR3aa: CAWSEMGVSNEKLFF
CDR3nt: TGTGCCTGGAGTGAAATGGGCGTCTCTAATGAAAAACTGTTTTTT
d_gene: -
v_gene: TRBV30
j_gene: TRBJ1-4
abundance: -

CDR3aa: CASSRGTVRGRTGNTIYF
CDR3nt: TGTGCCAGCAGCCGGGGGACAGTTCGCGGGAGGACTGGAAACACCATATATTTT
d_gene: TRBD1
v_gene: TRBV7-9
j_gene: TRBJ1-3
abundance: -

CDR3aa: CASSSRTGGSQETQYF
CDR3nt: TGTGCCAGCAGTTCCCGGACAGGGGGCTCCCAAGAGACCCAGTACTTC
d_gene: TRBD1
v_gene: TRBV27
j_gene: TRBJ2-5
abundance: -

CDR3aa: CASSQGGANYGYTF
CDR3nt: TGTGCCAGCAGCCAAGGTGGAGCTAACTATGGCTACACCTTC
d_gene: -
v_gene: TRBV3-1
j_gene: TRBJ1-2
abundance: -

CDR3aa: CATSRDASTDTQYF
CDR3nt: TGTGCCACCAGCAGAGATGCTAGCACAGATACGCAGTATTTT
d_gene: -
v_gene: TRBV15
j_gene: TRBJ2-3
abundance: -

CDR3aa: CASSHGGTQYF
CDR3nt: TGTGCCAGCAGTCACGGGGGGACCCAGTACTTC
d_gene: -
v_gene: TRBV27
j_gene: TRBJ2-5
abundance: once

CDR3aa: CASTRDRGYTGELFF
CDR3nt: TGCGCCAGCACTCGGGACAGGGGGTACACCGGGGAGCTGTTTTTT
d_gene: TRBD1
v_gene: TRBV10-2
j_gene: TRBJ2-2
abundance: -

CDR3aa: CSGTGSDEQYF
CDR3nt: TGCAGCGGGACAGGGAGCGACGAGCAGTACTTC
d_gene: TRBD1
v_gene: TRBV29-1
j_gene: TRBJ2-7
abundance: few

CDR3aa: CSVERNGEAGELFF
CDR3nt: TGCAGCGTTGAAAGGAATGGGGAAGCCGGGGAGCTGTTTTTT
d_gene: -
v_gene: TRBV29-1
j_gene: TRBJ2-2
abundance: -